This TCR beta chain was found in a study of blood T cell repertoires in COVID-19 (dated by TCRdb to 2018 to 2020). Broadly, across the study: The collaborator samples originated in the United States, Italy and Spain and spanned the acute and convalescent phases of COVID-19. Samples came from the ongoing ImmuneRACE study (first 160 participants) plus 1,254 subjects from 6 global collaborators. Nearly every sample came with metadata listing a de-identified subject ID, COVID-19 status, age in years and sex. Subjects who had been exposed to COVID-19, were actively infected with it, or had recovered from it provided the deeply sampled blood TCRbeta repertoires that made up the dataset. The prospective study material was composed of cDNA or gDNA derived from T cells, B-cell-depleted T cells, or PBMCs. HLA class I and class II types, where available, came from metadata supplied by the sample provider rather than from assay-based typing. The repertoires were made available in a free public database intended to serve as a resource for research on the immune response to SARS-CoV-2. Here is what the overall study found, with its caveats: The quantity of clinical and demographic metadata differed by source and by participant and was supplied without curation.

A note on this clone: Its antigen target is currently unknown. No per-base quality is available; no much larger clone lies one base away.

Collaborating institutions collected whole blood in K2EDTA tubes following their own protocols. For TCRbeta analysis, collaborators shipped samples as frozen whole blood, isolated PBMCs, or DNA extracted from either of those sample types. TCRbeta CDR3 regions were amplified from genomic DNA using the immunoSEQ Assay, a bias-controlled multiplex PCR. As for how the authors treated the data: Nucleated cell counts per sample were estimated from amplification of reference gene primers within the assay. Sequence reads were collapsed and filtered to measure the absolute abundance of every unique TCRbeta CDR3 rearrangement. For each sample, productive Simpson clonality was calculated by taking the square root of Simpson's diversity index across productive rearrangements. Not all clones reach the TCRdb copy of this immuneACCESS table, which keeps in-frame sequences only. Checked studies attribute under half of the gap to unresolved V genes and leave the rest unexplained. V and J calls and clone size are copied from that table; D and trimming were computed from the DNA. Within this sample are tens of thousands of clones, with 65% to 85% of them counted one time only. Of the sample, 28% falls within the top ten clones.

The CDR3 numbers 17 residues from cysteine through phenylalanine. Only CDR3 DNA is held: 51 bases, read in frame from base 1. The junction shows trimming of 6 bases on V and 3 bases on J, plus 21 bases between the germline ends. According to the germline V gene, CDR1 reads SGHVS and CDR2 reads FQNEAQ. The sequenced sample consisted of peripheral blood. The receptor was derived from a human donor in a cohort sampled during active COVID-19. This chain joins TRBV7-8 to TRBJ1-5; perhaps TRBD1 is the D gene, with 5 bases matching. CDR3 region: CASSLPPGGGLNQPQHF. The bases read TGTGCCAGCAGTTTACCCCCCGGGGGAGGGCTCAATCAGCCCCAGCATTTT.